What follows are 21 T cell receptor beta chains derived from one specimen sequenced in a study of cytomegalovirus exposure and HLA in healthy donors. PCR was performed using 60 Vbeta and 13 Jbeta primers. Clones were sequenced by immunoSEQ multiplex PCR, and TCRdb holds only the in-frame ones, with some missing. The data hold some 130,000 clones, with around 79% observed a single time. The material sequenced was PBMCs. Every receptor here comes from a man between 18 and 35 years old in good health and CMV-seronegative.

The rearrangement uses TRBV7-2 and TRBJ1-1, with D possibly being TRBD1 (5 bases). This CDR3 contains 14 residues. Germline V gives CDR1 SGHTA, CDR2 FQGNSA. The germline V and J ends were trimmed by 5 bases and 7 bases, with 17 bases remaining between them. The CDR3 coding sequence is TGTGCCAGCAGCCATTCAAGGGGATCGGGTGAAGCTTTCTTT. This codes for CASSHSRGSGEAFF.

The chain carries TRBV20-1 and TRBJ2-1, with D perhaps TRBD1 (5 bases). Trimming pared 1 base from V and 8 bases from J, leaving 6 bases between. This CDR3 region has 11 residues. Germline V CDR1 and CDR2: DFQATT, SNEGSKA (reference sequence). This CDR3 is CSARAGYEQFF. CDR3 nucleotide sequence: TGCAGTGCTAGAGCAGGGTATGAGCAGTTCTTC.

This clone was seen a few times. This chain uses TRBV11-3 with TRBJ1-6, with D perhaps TRBD1 (6 bases). Germline lookup yields CDR1 SGHNT and CDR2 YENEEA. Trimming left V 4 bases short and J 7 bases short, with 8 bases between. This CDR3 has 13 amino acids. The CDR3 nucleotides read TGTGCCAGCAGCTATGACAGGAATTCACCCCTCCACTTT. This sequence encodes CASSYDRNSPLHF.

The rearrangement joins TRBV5-1 to TRBJ1-3; 7 positions match TRBD1. The germline CDR1 and CDR2 sequences are SGHRS and YFSETQ. This CDR3 region has 14 residues. V gave up 3 bases and J gave up 3 bases; unmatched junction bases: 3. The CDR3 sequence: CASSSTGIGNTIYF. The CDR3 nucleotides read TGCGCCAGCAGCTCGACAGGGATTGGAAACACCATATATTTT.

This chain links TRBV7-2 with TRBJ2-7, with TRBD1 matching over 9 bases. The CDR3 runs 15 residues. Germline V gene sequence: CDR1 SGHTA, CDR2 FQGNSA. The ends lost 1 base at V and 3 bases at J; junction bases unmatched: 4. The CDR3 spells CASSLEPTGGYEQYF. The CDR3 nucleotides read TGTGCCAGCAGCTTAGAGCCGACAGGGGGCTACGAGCAGTACTTC.

This sequence joins TRBV2 and TRBJ2-7; possible D gene TRBD2, 5 bases. This CDR3 is built from 10 residues. V was cut by 6 bases and J by 6 bases, with 6 bases left in between. Germline-derived CDR1 and CDR2 are SNHLY and FYNNEI. This CDR3 is CASSGGEQYF. CDR3 coding DNA: TGTGCCAGCAGCGGAGGCGAGCAGTACTTC.

J is TRBJ2-7 and V is TRBV5-1, with 7 bases that match TRBD1. Germline V CDR1 and CDR2: SGHRS, YFSETQ. The V segment lost 0 bases and the J segment 5 bases; nucleotides outside the gene matches: 11. The CDR3 has 16 residues. The CDR3, as DNA: TGCGCCAGCAGCTTGGATTGGGGACGACAGGGCCACGAGCAGTACTTC. Protein: CASSLDWGRQGHEQYF.

The chain links TRBV13 to TRBJ2-7; 8 nucleotides line up with TRBD1. V was clipped by 5 bases and J by 1 base; unmatched bases: 4. Germline lookup yields CDR1 PRHDT and CDR2 FYEKMQ (reference sequence). This CDR3 spans 14 amino acids. CDR3 in amino acids: CASSKDRASYEQYF. CDR3 coding DNA: TGTGCCAGCAGCAAGGACAGGGCTTCCTACGAGCAGTACTTC.

The chain has TRBV7-2 and TRBJ2-5; 7 nucleotides align to TRBD1. The DNA matches TRBJ2-7 better at its end, which makes the J call doubtful. This CDR3 is 15 amino acids long. The germline V gene encodes CDR1 SGHTA and CDR2 FQGNSA. Here the CDR3 reads CASSGYRDSSYEQYF. CDR3 nucleotide sequence: TGTGCCAGCAGCGGCTATCGGGACAGCTCCTACGAGCAGTACTTC.

The chain links TRBV12-5 to TRBJ1-3, with 8 bases matching TRBD1. The V segment lost 0 bases and the J segment 5 bases; nucleotides outside the gene matches: 12. CDR1 and CDR2 from the germline V gene are LGHNT and FRNRAP. The CDR3 loop spans 18 amino acids. The CDR3 loop is CASGLVYPTGGGRNTIYF. The DNA for the CDR3 is TGTGCTAGTGGTTTGGTCTATCCCACAGGGGGGGGAAGAAACACCATATATTTT.

J is TRBJ1-5 and V is TRBV16, with D perhaps TRBD1 (5 bases). The CDR3 length is 14 residues. Germline CDR1 is KGHSY and CDR2 is FQNENV. Trimming cost V 4 bases and J 7 bases, with 14 bases left between them. CDR3 residues: CASSLQGFGQPQHF. The CDR3, as DNA: TGTGCCAGCAGCCTCCAGGGATTCGGGCAGCCCCAGCATTTT.

The chain combines TRBV30 with TRBJ2-3; TRBD2 is a possible D gene (5 bases). The V gene's germline CDR1 is GTSNPN and CDR2 SVGIG (reference sequence). This CDR3 is 16 amino acids long. The V gene lost 0 bases and the J gene lost 2 bases, with 15 bases spanning the gap. Here the CDR3 DNA reads TGTGCCTGGAGTGTAGCTGGGAAGAGGGACACAGATACGCAGTATTTT. This sequence encodes CAWSVAGKRDTDTQYF.

V and J are TRBV19 and TRBJ1-5; TRBD1 aligns across 7 bases. Per germline, CDR1 LNHDA and CDR2 SQIVND (reference sequence). The CDR3 extends over 17 amino acids. The V segment lost 4 bases and the J segment 1 base; nucleotides outside the gene matches: 10. The CDR3 DNA follows: TGTGCCAGTAGTACCCCCCTACAGGGGTCGAGCAATCAGCCCCAGCATTTT. As protein: CASSTPLQGSSNQPQHF. The full variable domain, rest sourced from reference TRBV19 and TRBJ1-5, is DGGITQSPKYLFRKEGQNVTLSCEQNLNHDAMYWYRQDPGQGLRLIYYSQIVNDFQKGDIAEGYSVSREKKESFPLTVTSAQKNPTAFYLCASSTPLQGSSNQPQHFGDGTRLSIL.

This clone was observed once. The V and J genes are TRBV6-6 and TRBJ1-1; 7 nucleotides agree with TRBD1. V gave up 9 bases and J gave up 6 bases; unmatched junction bases: 13. The length of the CDR3 is 14 residues. Germline CDR1 and CDR2: MNHNY and SVGAGI (reference sequence). CDR3 loop: CASAKIQGSPEAFF. In nucleotides, the CDR3 is TGTGCCAGTGCCAAAATACAGGGGTCTCCTGAAGCTTTCTTT.

The rearrangement joins TRBV9 to TRBJ2-5; D gene ambiguous. V lost 0 bases to trimming and J lost 8 bases, with 14 bases between them. CDR1 is SGDLS, CDR2 YYNGEE, per germline. The CDR3 sequence is 14 residues long. Here the CDR3 reads CASSVASTKSTQYF. Here the CDR3 DNA reads TGTGCCAGCAGCGTAGCGAGTACTAAGAGTACCCAGTACTTC.

This chain links TRBV6-1 with TRBJ2-7; tentatively, D is TRBD1 (6 bases). The CDR3 sequence is 13 residues long. With 5 bases removed from V and 3 bases from J, the gap between germline ends came to 11 bases. Germline V gene lookup returns CDR1 MNHNS and CDR2 SASEGT. The CDR3 DNA reads as TGTGCCAGCAGTCCTACGACAGGCTACGAGCAGTACTTC. This translates into CASSPTTGYEQYF.

The V call is TRBV19, the J call TRBJ2-7; D is possibly TRBD2 (8 bases). Germline CDR1 is LNHDA and CDR2 is SQIVND (reference sequence). V gave up 6 bases and J gave up 0 bases, with 18 bases separating them. The CDR3 extends over 16 amino acids. CDR3 residues: CASRRGDSGSSYEQYF. The CDR3, as DNA: TGTGCCAGTAGGCGAGGGGACAGCGGGAGCTCCTACGAGCAGTACTTC.

The CDR3: CASSVKLAGGPNTGELFF. The CDR3 DNA sequence: TGTGCCAGCAGCGTCAAACTAGCGGGGGGACCGAACACCGGGGAGCTGTTTTTT. The V gene is TRBV11-2, the J gene TRBJ2-2, with 12 positions matching TRBD2. Germline loops: CDR1 SGHAT, CDR2 FQNNGV. Trimming took 5 bases from V and 0 from J; bases not matched to a gene: 7. This CDR3 region has 18 residues. Full variable domain (missing parts from reference TRBV11-2 and TRBJ2-2): EAGVAQSPRYKIIEKRQSVAFWCNPISGHATLYWYQQILGQGPKLLIQFQNNGVVDDSQLPKDRFSAERLKGVDSTLKIQPAKLEDSAVYLCASSVKLAGGPNTGELFFGEGSRLTVL.

The CDR3 DNA is TGTGCCAGCAGCCGTTGGGGGGTCTCCTATAATTCACCCCTCCACTTT. This sequence encodes CASSRWGVSYNSPLHF. The V call is TRBV5-4, the J call TRBJ1-6; tentative D call: TRBD1 (5 bases). The V end lost 4 bases, the J end lost 0 bases, and 11 bases lay between the germline ends. The germline V gene has CDR1 SGHNT and CDR2 YYREEE (reference sequence). This CDR3 spans 16 amino acids.

This clone was detected a few times. The chain links TRBV5-1 to TRBJ2-5; 9 bases agree with TRBD2. Germline trimming cut 7 bases from V and 5 bases from J; bases unmatched to any gene: 9. CDR3 length: 14 amino acids. Germline loops: CDR1 SGHRS, CDR2 YFSETQ. The CDR3 loop reads CASGGGAEGETQYF. CDR3 DNA: TGCGCCAGCGGCGGGGGGGCCGAGGGGGAGACCCAGTACTTC.

The table lists this clone with a few counts. The chain links TRBV15 to TRBJ2-1, with TRBD1 identical over 10 bases. The CDR3 covers 15 residues. The germline CDR1 and CDR2 sequences are LNHNV and YYDKDF (reference sequence). V lost 3 bases to trimming and J lost 5 bases; unmatched junction nucleotides: 4. The CDR3 DNA follows: TGTGCCACCAGCAGTCCCGGGACAGGGGACAATGAGCAGTTCTTC. It codes for CATSSPGTGDNEQFF.